Below are 5 T cell receptor beta chains sequenced from a single sample in a study of blood T cells in healthy people across ages. It was with a sample-barcoded 5' primer and a J-beta primer mix that a second PCR of about 7 to 12 cycles was run. TCRdb reprocessed the 5' RACE reads with MiXCR, giving one entry per CDR3 protein. Of roughly 800,000 distinct CDR3 sequences in the sample, more than 45% were seen once. Sample: blood. These receptors were taken from a man aged 30 to 39 in good health.

As for this clonotype: At one end, the junction sequence differs from germline, possibly due to a read error. J is TRBJ2-3 and V is TRBV30, with D possibly being TRBD2 (6 bases). The CDR3 loop spans 14 amino acids. The germline V gene encodes CDR1 GTSNPN and CDR2 SVGIG (reference sequence). Written as DNA, the CDR3 is TGTGTCTGGAGTGCGGGGACTAGCACAGATACGCAGTATTTT. Protein sequence: CVWSAGTSTDTQYF.

The rearrangement links TRBV7-2 to TRBJ2-3; 16 nucleotides line up with TRBD2. V lost 5 bases to trimming and J lost 3 bases; unmatched junction nucleotides: 11. Germline loops: CDR1 SGHTA, CDR2 FQGNSA. The CDR3 contains 19 residues. The CDR3 is CASSRGPGTSGGATDTQYF. DNA for the CDR3: TGTGCCAGCAGCCGAGGGCCCGGGACTAGCGGGGGGGCAACAGATACGCAGTATTTT.

This clonotype was observed a handful of times. The chain carries TRBV20-1 and TRBJ2-7; weak D call: TRBD1 (6 bases). The V gene's germline CDR1 is DFQATT and CDR2 SNEGSKA (reference sequence). V was trimmed by 0 bases and J by 0 bases, leaving 12 bases between them. The CDR3 totals 15 residues. The CDR3 DNA reads TGCAGTGCTAGAGATACCGGGACACCCTCCTACGAGCAGTACTTC. Amino acid sequence: CSARDTGTPSYEQYF.

This clonotype was detected only a few times. The chain is built from TRBV10-3 and TRBJ1-2, with 8 positions matching TRBD1. This CDR3 region has 14 residues. The V gene end was trimmed by 5 bases and the J gene end by 4 bases; junction bases not matched to a gene: 6. Germline CDR1 ENHRY, CDR2 SYGVKD. The CDR3 DNA reads as TGTGCCATCAGTCTAGGACAGGGAGGCTATGGCTACACCTTC. Residues: CAISLGQGGYGYTF.

This rearrangement joins TRBV6-6 to TRBJ1-5, with TRBD1 as a possible D gene (5 bases). Germline V gene sequence: CDR1 MNHNY, CDR2 SVGAGI (reference sequence). Deletions cut 7 bases from V and 7 bases from J, with 11 bases between. The CDR3 loop spans 12 amino acids. CDR3 protein: CASTYEGQPQHF. The CDR3 region has the DNA TGTGCCAGCACCTACGAGGGGCAGCCCCAGCATTTT.